This T cell receptor (beta chain) comes out of a study of T-cell memory formation after mild COVID-19. The wider study: TCR clusters were largely donor specific.

As regards this clonotype: The antigen remains unidentified.

TCRdb redid the calling of the 5' RACE reads with MiXCR, one entry per CDR3 protein. The table has about 140,000 distinct CDR3 sequences, around 15% seen once; the top ten hold roughly 14%. Study-level points and caveats: Within pre-infection memory, some responding clones were found, suggesting cross-reactive memory joined. Day 15 to 85 contracting clones showed balanced CD4/CD8; later expanders leaned CD4+.

V lost 3 bases to trimming and J lost 7 bases; unmatched junction nucleotides: 11. Germline V gives CDR1 SGHVS, CDR2 FNYEAQ. The CDR3 contains 16 residues. This clonotype was sampled from an adult woman who had mild COVID-19 (a few samples of this study predate the infection). Cell type and time point are not known. Sample: PBMCs or a T cell subset sorted from them (not recorded which). The gene calls are TRBV7-6 and TRBJ2-2, with TRBD2 matching over 7 bases. The CDR3 sequence is CASSFIELASNGELFF. The CDR3 DNA sequence: TGTGCCAGCAGCTTTATTGAACTAGCGAGTAACGGGGAGCTGTTTTTT.